Sequencing of this T cell receptor (beta chain) was carried out in a study of T cells in Graves' hyperthyroidism and ophthalmopathy. Germline values: CDR1 SGHVS, CDR2 FQNEAQ. This CDR3 contains 16 residues. V was pared by 3 bases and J by 0 bases, with 12 bases between. The CDR3 regions of TCR beta were amplified from RNA transcripts. With the HTBI primer set, the TCR CDR3 went through a first round of RT-PCR. TCRdb redid the calling of the multiplex PCR reads with MiXCR, one entry per CDR3 protein. The table includes roughly 500,000 distinct CDR3 sequences, about 16% detected once. Ophthalmopathy patients all had a Clinical Activity Score of at least 3, a NOSPECS grade of at least 4 and disease under 3 months old. It was 8.5 to 10 ml of fresh peripheral blood that supplied the PBMCs.

The sample taken for sequencing was blood. The receptor's source is a woman between 25 and 40 years old with Graves' ophthalmopathy. The rearrangement joins TRBV7-8 to TRBJ1-3; a possible D gene is TRBD1 (5 bases). The CDR3 DNA follows: TGTGCCAGCAGCTTGACAGCGATGATCTCTGGAAACACCATATATTTT. Residues: CASSLTAMISGNTIYF.